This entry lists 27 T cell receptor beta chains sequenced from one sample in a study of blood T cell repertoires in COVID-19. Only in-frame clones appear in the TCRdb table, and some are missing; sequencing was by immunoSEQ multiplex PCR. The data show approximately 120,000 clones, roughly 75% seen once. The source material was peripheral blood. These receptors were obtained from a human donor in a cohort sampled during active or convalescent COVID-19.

CDR3 in amino acids: CASSYDGSRRAFF. The CDR3 DNA sequence: TGTGCCAGCAGTTACGATGGGTCCAGGAGGGCTTTCTTT. The chain uses TRBV6-2 or TRBV6-3 and TRBJ1-1, with unresolved D. The germline V gene encodes CDR1 MNHEY and CDR2 SVGEGT. The length of the CDR3 is 13 residues. The V gene lost 2 bases and the J gene lost 11 bases, with 15 bases spanning the gap.

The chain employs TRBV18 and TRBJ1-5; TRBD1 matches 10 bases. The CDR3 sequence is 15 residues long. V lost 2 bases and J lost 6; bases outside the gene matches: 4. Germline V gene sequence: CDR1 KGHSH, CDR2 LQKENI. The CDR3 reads CASSPTTGGFQPQHF. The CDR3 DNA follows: TGTGCCAGCTCACCAACGACAGGGGGCTTTCAGCCCCAGCATTTT.

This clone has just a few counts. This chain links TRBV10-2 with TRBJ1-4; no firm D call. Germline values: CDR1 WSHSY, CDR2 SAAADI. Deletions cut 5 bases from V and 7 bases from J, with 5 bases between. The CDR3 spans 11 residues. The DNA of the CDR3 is TGCGCCAGCAGTTTCGGTGAAAAACTGTTTTTT. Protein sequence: CASSFGEKLFF.

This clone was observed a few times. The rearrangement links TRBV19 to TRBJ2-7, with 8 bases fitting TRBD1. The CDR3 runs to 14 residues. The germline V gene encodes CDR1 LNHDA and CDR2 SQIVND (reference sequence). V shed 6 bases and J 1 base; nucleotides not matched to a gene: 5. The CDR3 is CASSGTGGSYEQYF. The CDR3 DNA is TGTGCCAGTAGCGGAACAGGGGGTTCCTACGAGCAGTACTTC.

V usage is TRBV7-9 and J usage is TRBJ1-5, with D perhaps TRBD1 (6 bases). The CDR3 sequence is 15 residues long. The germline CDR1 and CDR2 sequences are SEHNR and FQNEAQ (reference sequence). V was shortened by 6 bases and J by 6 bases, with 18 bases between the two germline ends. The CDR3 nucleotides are TGTGCCAGCAGTTCTCGGACAGAAATGGGTCAGCCCCAGCATTTT. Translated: CASSSRTEMGQPQHF.

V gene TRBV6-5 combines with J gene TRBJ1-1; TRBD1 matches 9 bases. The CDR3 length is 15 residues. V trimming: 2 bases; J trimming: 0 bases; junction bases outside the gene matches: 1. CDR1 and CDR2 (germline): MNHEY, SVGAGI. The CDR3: CASSYGDRVNTEAFF. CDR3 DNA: TGTGCCAGCAGTTACGGGGACAGGGTGAACACTGAAGCTTTCTTT.

CDR3 region: CSARTDTGYTF. The DNA for the CDR3 is TGCAGTGCTAGAACAGACACAGGTTACACCTTC. V is TRBV20-1 and J is TRBJ1-2; TRBD1 might be the D (5 bases). V was cut by 2 bases and J by 11 bases, with 12 bases left in between. CDR3 size: 11 residues. CDR1 is DFQATT, CDR2 SNEGSKA, per germline (reference sequence).

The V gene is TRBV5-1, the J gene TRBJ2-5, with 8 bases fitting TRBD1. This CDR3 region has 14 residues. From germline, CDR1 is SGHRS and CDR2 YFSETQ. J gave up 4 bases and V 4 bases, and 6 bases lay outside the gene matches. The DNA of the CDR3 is TGCGCCAGCAGCCCGCAGGGGGCATTAGAGACCCAGTACTTC. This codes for CASSPQGALETQYF.

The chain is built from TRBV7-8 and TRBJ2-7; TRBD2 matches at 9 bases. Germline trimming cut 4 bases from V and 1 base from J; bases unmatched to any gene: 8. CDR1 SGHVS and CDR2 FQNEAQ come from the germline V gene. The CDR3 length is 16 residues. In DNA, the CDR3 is TGTGCCAGCAGCTCGTATGCCGGACTAGCGTCCTACGAGCAGTACTTC. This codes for CASSSYAGLASYEQYF.

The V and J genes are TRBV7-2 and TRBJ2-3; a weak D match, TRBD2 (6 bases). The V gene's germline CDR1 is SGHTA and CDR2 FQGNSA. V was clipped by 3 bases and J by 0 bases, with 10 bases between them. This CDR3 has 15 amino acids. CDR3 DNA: TGTGCCAGCAGCTTTGCGGGGAGAAGCACAGATACGCAGTATTTT. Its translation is CASSFAGRSTDTQYF.

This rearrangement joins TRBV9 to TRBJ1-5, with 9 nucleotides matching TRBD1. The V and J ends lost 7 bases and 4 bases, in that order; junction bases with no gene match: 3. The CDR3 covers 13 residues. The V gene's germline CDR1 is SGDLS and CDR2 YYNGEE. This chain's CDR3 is CASGGQGNQPQHF. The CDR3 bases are TGTGCCAGCGGGGGACAGGGTAATCAGCCCCAGCATTTT.

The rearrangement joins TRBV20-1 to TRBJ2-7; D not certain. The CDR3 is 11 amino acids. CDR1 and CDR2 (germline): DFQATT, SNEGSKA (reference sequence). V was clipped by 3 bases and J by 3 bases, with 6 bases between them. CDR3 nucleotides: TGCAGTGCTAGCGGAGACTACGAGCAGTACTTC. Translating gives CSASGDYEQYF.

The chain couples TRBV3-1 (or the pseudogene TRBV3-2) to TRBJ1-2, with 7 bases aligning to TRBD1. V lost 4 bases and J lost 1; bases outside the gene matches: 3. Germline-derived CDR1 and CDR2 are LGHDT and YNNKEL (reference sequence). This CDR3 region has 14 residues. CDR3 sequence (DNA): TGTGCCAGCAGCCCGACAGGGAGTAACTATGGCTACACCTTC. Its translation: CASSPTGSNYGYTF.

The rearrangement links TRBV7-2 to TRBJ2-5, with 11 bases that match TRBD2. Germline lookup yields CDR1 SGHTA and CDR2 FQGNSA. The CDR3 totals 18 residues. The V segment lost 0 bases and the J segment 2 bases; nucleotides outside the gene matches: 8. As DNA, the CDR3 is TGTGCCAGCAGCTTAGCGGTGACGACTAGCGGGGTACAAGAGACCCAGTACTTC. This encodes CASSLAVTTSGVQETQYF.

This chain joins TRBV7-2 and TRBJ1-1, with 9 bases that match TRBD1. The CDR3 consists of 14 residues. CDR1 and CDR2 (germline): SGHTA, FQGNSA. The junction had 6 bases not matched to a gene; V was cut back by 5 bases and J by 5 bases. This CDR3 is CASSPGTGRTEAFF. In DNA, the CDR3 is TGTGCCAGCAGCCCCGGGACAGGGAGGACTGAAGCTTTCTTT.

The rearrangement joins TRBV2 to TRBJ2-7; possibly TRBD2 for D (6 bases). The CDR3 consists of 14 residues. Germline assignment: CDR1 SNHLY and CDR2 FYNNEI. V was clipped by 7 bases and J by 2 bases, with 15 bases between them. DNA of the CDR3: TGTGCCAGCATTCTGGGGGGTCTGGCCTACGAGCAGTACTTC. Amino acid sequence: CASILGGLAYEQYF.

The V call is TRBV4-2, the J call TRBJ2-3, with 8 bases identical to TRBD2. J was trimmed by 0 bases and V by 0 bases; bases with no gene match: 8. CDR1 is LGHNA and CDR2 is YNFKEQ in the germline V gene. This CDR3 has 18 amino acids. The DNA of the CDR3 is TGTGCCAGCAGCCAAGATCTCGCTAGCGGGTTTAGCACAGATACGCAGTATTTT. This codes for CASSQDLASGFSTDTQYF.

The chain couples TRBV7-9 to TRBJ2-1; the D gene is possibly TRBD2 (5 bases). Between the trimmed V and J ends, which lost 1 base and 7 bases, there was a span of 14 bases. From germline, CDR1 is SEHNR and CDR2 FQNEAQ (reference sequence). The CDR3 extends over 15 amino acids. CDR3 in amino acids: CASSLGPSPLNEQFF. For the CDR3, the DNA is TGTGCCAGCAGCTTAGGTCCTAGCCCATTAAATGAGCAGTTCTTC.

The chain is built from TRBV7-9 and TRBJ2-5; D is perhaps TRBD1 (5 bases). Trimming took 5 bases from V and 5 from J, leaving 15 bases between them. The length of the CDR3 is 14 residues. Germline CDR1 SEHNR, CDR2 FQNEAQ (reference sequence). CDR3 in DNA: TGTGCCAGCAGCCAGGGATCCGGGCGGGAGACCCAGTACTTC. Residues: CASSQGSGRETQYF.

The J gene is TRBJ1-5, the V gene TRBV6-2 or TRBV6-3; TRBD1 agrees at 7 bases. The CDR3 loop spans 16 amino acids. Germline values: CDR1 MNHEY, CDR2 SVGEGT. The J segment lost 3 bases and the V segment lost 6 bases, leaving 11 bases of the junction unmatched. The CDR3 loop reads CASSSIGQVFNQPQHF. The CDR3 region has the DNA TGTGCCAGCAGCTCGATAGGACAGGTGTTCAATCAGCCCCAGCATTTT.

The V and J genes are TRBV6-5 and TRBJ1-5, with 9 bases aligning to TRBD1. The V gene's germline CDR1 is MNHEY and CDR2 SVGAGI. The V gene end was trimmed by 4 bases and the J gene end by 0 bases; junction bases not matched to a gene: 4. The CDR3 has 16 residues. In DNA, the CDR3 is TGTGCCAGCAGTTCCGGGACAGGGTATAGCAATCAGCCCCAGCATTTT. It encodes CASSSGTGYSNQPQHF.

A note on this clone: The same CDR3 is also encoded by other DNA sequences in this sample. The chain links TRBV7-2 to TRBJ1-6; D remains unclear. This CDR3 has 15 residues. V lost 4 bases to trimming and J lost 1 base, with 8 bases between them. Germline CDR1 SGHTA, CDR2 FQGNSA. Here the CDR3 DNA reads TGTGCCAGCAGCTCGCCGGGTTCCTATAATTCACCCCTCCACTTT. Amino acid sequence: CASSSPGSYNSPLHF.

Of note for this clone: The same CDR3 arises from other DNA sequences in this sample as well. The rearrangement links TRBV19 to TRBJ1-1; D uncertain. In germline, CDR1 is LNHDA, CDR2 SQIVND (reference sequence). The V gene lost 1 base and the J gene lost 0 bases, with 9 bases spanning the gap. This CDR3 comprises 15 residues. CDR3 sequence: CASSIGPGMNTEAFF. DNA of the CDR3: TGTGCCAGTAGTATAGGTCCGGGTATGAACACTGAAGCTTTCTTT.

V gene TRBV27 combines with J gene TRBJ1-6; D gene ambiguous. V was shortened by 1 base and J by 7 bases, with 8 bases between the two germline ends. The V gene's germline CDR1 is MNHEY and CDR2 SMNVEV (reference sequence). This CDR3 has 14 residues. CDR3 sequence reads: CASSLFPKNSPLHF. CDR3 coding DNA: TGTGCCAGCAGTTTATTTCCTAAAAATTCACCCCTCCACTTT.

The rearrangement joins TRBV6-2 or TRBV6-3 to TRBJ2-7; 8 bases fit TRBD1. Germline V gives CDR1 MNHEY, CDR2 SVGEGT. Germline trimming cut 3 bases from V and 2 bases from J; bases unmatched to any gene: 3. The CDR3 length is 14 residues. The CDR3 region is CASSYWTGTYEQYF. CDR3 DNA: TGTGCCAGCAGTTATTGGACAGGGACCTACGAGCAGTACTTC.

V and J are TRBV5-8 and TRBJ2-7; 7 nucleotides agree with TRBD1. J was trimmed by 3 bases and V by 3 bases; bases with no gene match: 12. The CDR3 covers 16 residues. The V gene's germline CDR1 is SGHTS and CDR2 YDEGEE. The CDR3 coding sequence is TGTGCCAGCAGCTCTAGACAGGGTCCTTATTACTACGAGCAGTACTTC. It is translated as CASSSRQGPYYYEQYF. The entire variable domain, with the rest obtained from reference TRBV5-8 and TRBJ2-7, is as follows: EAGVTQSPTHLIKTRGQQATLRCSPISGHTSVYWYQQALGLGLQFLLWYDEGEERNRGNFPPRFSGRQFPNYSSELNVNALELEDSALYLCASSSRQGPYYYEQYFGPGTRLTVT.

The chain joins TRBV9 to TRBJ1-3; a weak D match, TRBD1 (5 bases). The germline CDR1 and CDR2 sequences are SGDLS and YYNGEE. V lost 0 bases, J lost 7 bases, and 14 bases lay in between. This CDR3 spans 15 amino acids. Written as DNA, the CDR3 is TGTGCCAGCAGCGTAGGGGGGGAGCATTGGAACACCATATATTTT. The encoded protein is CASSVGGEHWNTIYF. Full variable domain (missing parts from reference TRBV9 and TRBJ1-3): DSGVTQTPKHLITATGQRVTLRCSPRSGDLSVYWYQQSLDQGLQFLIQYYNGEERAKGNILERFSAQQFPDLHSELNLSSLELGDSALYFCASSVGGEHWNTIYFGEGSWLTVV.